The clone carrying this T cell receptor beta chain was detected only a few times. This same CDR3 is encoded by further DNA sequences in the sample. Assay used: immunoSEQ multiplex PCR; TCRdb lists only in-frame clones, some missing. This sample has approximately 720,000 clones, with 60% to 80% found just once. This sample was included in a study of shared clonotypes between healthy human individuals. This CDR3 contains 10 residues. V gave up 3 bases and J gave up 4 bases, with 2 bases separating them. The V gene's germline CDR1 is SGDLS and CDR2 YYNGEE. The sample consisted of memory CD4+ T cells sorted from blood. This sample's subset: CD45RA-negative fraction. The receptor's source is a woman in her twenties or thirties in good health. The chain has TRBV9 and TRBJ2-7, with D hard to call. The CDR3 here is CASSGYEQYF. CDR3 nucleotides: TGTGCCAGCAGCGGGTACGAGCAGTACTTC.